The 10 T cell receptor beta chains in this list originate from one sample, sequenced in a study of vaccination and CD4 T cells after COVID-19. TCRdb ran MiXCR on the PCR reads and lists one entry per CDR3 protein. This sample has some 20,000 distinct CDR3 sequences, with 60% found just once. Sequences were derived from CD4+ T cells from blood, sampled after SARS-CoV-2 vaccination. These receptors all come from a human donor who had recovered from COVID-19.

V and J are TRBV7-8 and TRBJ2-5; 7 nucleotides line up with TRBD2. The V gene end was trimmed by 4 bases and the J gene end by 0 bases; junction bases not matched to a gene: 5. Germline loops: CDR1 SGHVS, CDR2 FQNEAQ. The CDR3 length is 15 residues. DNA of the CDR3: TGTGCCAGCAGCTCGCCGGGACTATACCAAGAGACCCAGTACTTC. Translating gives CASSSPGLYQETQYF.

The genes are TRBV6-5 and TRBJ2-1; D is uncertain. Germline CDR1 reads MNHEY; CDR2 reads SVGAGI. Trimming pared 2 bases from V and 7 bases from J, leaving 0 bases between. This CDR3 spans 10 amino acids. CDR3 nucleotides: TGTGCCAGCAGTTACAATGAGCAGTTCTTC. Its protein product is CASSYNEQFF.

The chain employs TRBV2 and TRBJ2-1; possible D gene TRBD2, 6 bases. V was clipped by 4 bases and J by 5 bases, with 9 bases between them. This CDR3 is built from 13 residues. Germline V gene lookup returns CDR1 SNHLY and CDR2 FYNNEI. In DNA form, the CDR3 reads TGTGCCAGCAGTGGCGGGGAAAACAATGAGCAGTTCTTC. The encoded protein is CASSGGENNEQFF. The entire variable domain, with the rest obtained from reference TRBV2 and TRBJ2-1, is as follows: EPEVTQTPSHQVTQMGQEVILRCVPISNHLYFYWYRQILGQKVEFLVSFYNNEISEKSEIFDDQFSVERPDGSNFTLKIRSTKLEDSAMYFCASSGGENNEQFFGPGTRLTVL.

This chain connects TRBV4-2 to TRBJ2-3, with 11 positions matching TRBD2. V lost 5 bases and J lost 7; bases outside the gene matches: 14. The CDR3 spans 17 residues. Per germline, CDR1 LGHNA and CDR2 YNFKEQ. The CDR3, as DNA: TGTGCCAGCAGCACAGACACCCGACTAGCGGGACGGAATACGCAGTATTTT. Translation gives CASSTDTRLAGRNTQYF.

This clonotype was counted a few times. The V call is TRBV27, the J call TRBJ2-2; TRBD2 is a possible D gene (5 bases). This CDR3 is built from 16 residues. From germline, CDR1 is MNHEY and CDR2 SMNVEV (reference sequence). V lost 2 bases and J 7 bases, leaving 17 bases between the germline ends. DNA for the CDR3: TGTGCCAGCAGTTTACTAGCCGCAAGGACCGACGGGGAGCTGTTTTTT. Protein: CASSLLAARTDGELFF.

The chain uses TRBV20-1 and TRBJ1-5; D is undetermined. V lost 3 bases and J lost 0, with 9 bases in between. This CDR3 comprises 14 residues. CDR1 is DFQATT, CDR2 SNEGSKA, per germline (reference sequence). DNA of the CDR3: TGCAGTGCTAGTACGGGCTTTAGCAATCAGCCCCAGCATTTT. This gives the protein CSASTGFSNQPQHF.

The rearrangement uses TRBV20-1 and TRBJ2-7, with 10 bases aligning to TRBD1. Germline trimming cut 5 bases from V and 2 bases from J; bases unmatched to any gene: 6. Germline assignment: CDR1 DFQATT and CDR2 SNEGSKA (reference sequence). The CDR3 has 14 amino acids. The CDR3 is CSASGTGAAYEQYF. In DNA form, the CDR3 reads TGCAGTGCTTCCGGGACAGGGGCCGCCTACGAGCAGTACTTC.

The chain joins TRBV7-2 to TRBJ2-1; the D gene is possibly TRBD2 (5 bases). The CDR3 is 12 residues long. Germline V gene sequence: CDR1 SGHTA, CDR2 FQGNSA. V gave up 3 bases and J gave up 10 bases, with 10 bases separating them. CDR3 in amino acids: CASSFFREEQFF. The CDR3 DNA is TGTGCCAGCAGCTTCTTTCGGGAAGAGCAGTTCTTC.

This clonotype has more than one count but fewer than ten. The V and J genes are TRBV20-1 and TRBJ1-6; 7 bases map to TRBD1. V shed 5 bases and J 9 bases; nucleotides not matched to a gene: 7. The CDR3 is made up of 13 amino acids. Germline V CDR1 and CDR2: DFQATT, SNEGSKA (reference sequence). CDR3 amino acids: CSAWTGDVSPLHF. The CDR3 bases are TGCAGTGCTTGGACAGGCGACGTTTCACCCCTCCACTTT.

The J gene is TRBJ2-7, the V gene TRBV7-9; 9 bases are a match to TRBD2. Unmatched junction bases numbered 2, after V lost 1 base and J lost 7 bases. Germline CDR1 SEHNR, CDR2 FQNEAQ (reference sequence). CDR3 size: 13 residues. CDR3 region: CASSLGLAGEQYF. CDR3 bases: TGTGCCAGCAGCTTAGGGCTAGCGGGAGAGCAGTACTTC.